A selection of T cell receptor beta chains follows, all from one sample in a study of siplizumab effects on memory and regulatory T cells. Profiled with immunoSEQ multiplex PCR; TCRdb holds only in-frame clones, not every one. The repertoire holds approximately 100,000 clones, with about 90% as singletons. Sequencing input: CD4+ T cells sorted from blood. Receptors originate from a human donor in good health. Some clones in this sample may be carry-over from other donors' samples. CDR3s include the opening cysteine and the closing phenylalanine or tryptophan. D genes are given only for firm matches. A clone size is listed for some rows: how often the clone was seen (once, few, many), or a class if it is expanded.

clone size: NA; V gene: TRBV27; J gene: TRBJ2-5; D gene: TRBD2; CDR3 protein: CASSLQLAGGETQYF; CDR3 DNA: TGTGCCAGCAGTTTACAACTAGCGGGAGGGGAGACCCAGTACTTC
clone size: NA; V gene: TRBV7-2; J gene: TRBJ2-5; D gene: NA; CDR3 protein: CASSLEGGGTQYF; CDR3 DNA: TGTGCCAGCAGCTTAGAGGGAGGGGGGACCCAGTACTTC
clone size: NA; V gene: TRBV7-3; J gene: TRBJ2-7; D gene: NA; CDR3 protein: CASSVDHSYEQYF; CDR3 DNA: TGTGCCAGCAGCGTCGACCACTCCTACGAGCAGTACTTC
clone size: NA; V gene: TRBV19; J gene: TRBJ2-3; D gene: NA; CDR3 protein: CASSVGTATDTQYF; CDR3 DNA: TGTGCCAGTAGTGTTGGGACTGCCACAGATACGCAGTATTTT
clone size: NA; V gene: TRBV19; J gene: TRBJ1-5; D gene: NA; CDR3 protein: CASSIDLGNWAQHF; CDR3 DNA: TGTGCCAGTAGTATAGATTTGGGGAATTGGGCCCAGCATTTT
clone size: NA; V gene: TRBV15; J gene: TRBJ2-1; D gene: TRBD2; CDR3 protein: CATSRDWSSGIFSYNEQFF; CDR3 DNA: TGTGCCACCAGCAGAGATTGGAGTAGCGGGATATTCTCCTACAATGAGCAGTTCTTC
clone size: once; V gene: TRBV2; J gene: TRBJ1-2; D gene: NA; CDR3 protein: CASREGYGDGYTF; CDR3 DNA: TGTGCCAGCAGGGAGGGATATGGGGATGGCTACACCTTC
clone size: once; V gene: TRBV11-2; J gene: TRBJ1-1; D gene: NA; CDR3 protein: CASSLDWSGNTEAFF; CDR3 DNA: TGTGCCAGCAGCTTAGATTGGTCGGGGAACACTGAAGCTTTCTTT
clone size: NA; V gene: TRBV6-1; J gene: TRBJ2-2; D gene: NA; CDR3 protein: CASSDFTGELFF; CDR3 DNA: TGTGCCAGCAGTGATTTCACCGGGGAGCTGTTTTTT
clone size: once; V gene: TRBV6-6; J gene: TRBJ1-4; D gene: NA; CDR3 protein: CAISGGRATNEKLFF; CDR3 DNA: TGTGCCATAAGCGGGGGAAGAGCAACTAATGAAAAACTGTTTTTT
clone size: NA; V gene: TRBV5-5; J gene: TRBJ2-7; D gene: NA; CDR3 protein: CASSLHRLTYEQYF; CDR3 DNA: TGTGCCAGCAGCTTGCACAGGCTTACCTACGAGCAGTACTTC
clone size: NA; V gene: TRBV7-2; J gene: TRBJ2-1; D gene: NA; CDR3 protein: CASSLGLYEQFF; CDR3 DNA: TGTGCCAGCAGCTTAGGACTTTATGAGCAGTTCTTC
clone size: NA; V gene: TRBV7-9; J gene: TRBJ1-4; D gene: NA; CDR3 protein: CASSSPPTLHTNEKLFF; CDR3 DNA: TGTGCCAGCAGCTCACCACCGACCTTGCACACAAATGAAAAACTGTTTTTT
clone size: NA; V gene: TRBV5-1; J gene: TRBJ1-2; D gene: NA; CDR3 protein: CASRLGSNYGYTF; CDR3 DNA: TGCGCCAGCCGGTTGGGGTCTAACTATGGCTACACCTTC
clone size: once; V gene: TRBV5-1; J gene: TRBJ2-3; D gene: TRBD2; CDR3 protein: CASSSSLAVLGVSDTQYF; CDR3 DNA: TGCGCCAGCAGCTCTTCACTAGCGGTTTTGGGAGTATCAGATACGCAGTATTTT
clone size: NA; V gene: TRBV28; J gene: TRBJ2-7; D gene: NA; CDR3 protein: CASSSPSQGSYEQYF; CDR3 DNA: TGTGCCAGCAGTTCCCCTTCACAGGGTTCCTACGAGCAGTACTTC
clone size: NA; V gene: TRBV21-1; J gene: TRBJ1-2; D gene: NA; CDR3 protein: CASSKEIIGQGYGYTF; CDR3 DNA: TGTGCCAGCAGCAAAGAAATTATTGGACAGGGCTATGGCTACACCTTC
clone size: NA; V gene: TRBV11-3; J gene: TRBJ2-1; D gene: NA; CDR3 protein: CASSLGGGGAYNEQFF; CDR3 DNA: TGTGCCAGCAGCTTAGGTGGGGGAGGAGCCTACAATGAGCAGTTCTTC
clone size: NA; V gene: TRBV9; J gene: TRBJ2-5; D gene: NA; CDR3 protein: CASSVNPDGKETQYF; CDR3 DNA: TGTGCCAGCAGCGTCAACCCGGACGGGAAAGAGACCCAGTACTTC
clone size: NA; V gene: TRBV10-3; J gene: TRBJ2-5; D gene: TRBD2; CDR3 protein: CAIKNELAGGRETQYF; CDR3 DNA: TGTGCCATCAAAAATGAATTAGCGGGAGGAAGGGAGACCCAGTACTTC
clone size: NA; V gene: TRBV10-1; J gene: TRBJ2-5; D gene: NA; CDR3 protein: CASSESWGGEETQYF; CDR3 DNA: TGCGCCAGCAGTGAGTCATGGGGCGGGGAAGAGACCCAGTACTTC
clone size: NA; V gene: TRBV11-2; J gene: TRBJ2-3; D gene: NA; CDR3 protein: CASSLDGLAADTQYF; CDR3 DNA: TGTGCCAGCAGCTTAGATGGGCTAGCAGCCGATACGCAGTATTTT
clone size: NA; V gene: TRBV7-8; J gene: TRBJ2-3; D gene: TRBD1; CDR3 protein: CASTFLGQRTDTQYF; CDR3 DNA: TGTGCCAGCACCTTCTTGGGACAGCGCACAGATACGCAGTATTTT
clone size: NA; V gene: TRBV6-1; J gene: TRBJ1-5; D gene: TRBD1; CDR3 protein: CASSGQGSGSGNQPQHF; CDR3 DNA: TGTGCCAGCAGTGGACAGGGGAGTGGAAGCGGCAATCAGCCCCAGCATTTT
clone size: NA; V gene: TRBV18; J gene: TRBJ1-5; D gene: NA; CDR3 protein: CASSANSGGNQPQHF; CDR3 DNA: TGTGCCAGCTCAGCGAATTCGGGGGGAAATCAGCCCCAGCATTTT
clone size: NA; V gene: TRBV18; J gene: TRBJ1-1; D gene: NA; CDR3 protein: CASSSNGGELAEAFF; CDR3 DNA: TGTGCCAGCTCATCAAACGGGGGGGAGTTGGCTGAAGCTTTCTTT
clone size: once; V gene: TRBV7-2; J gene: TRBJ2-5; D gene: TRBD2; CDR3 protein: CASSRRTSDQETQYF; CDR3 DNA: TGTGCCAGCAGCAGAAGGACTAGCGACCAAGAGACCCAGTACTTC
clone size: once; V gene: TRBV25-1; J gene: TRBJ2-2; D gene: NA; CDR3 protein: CASSDTRNTGELFF; CDR3 DNA: TGTGCCAGCAGTGATACAAGGAACACCGGGGAGCTGTTTTTT
clone size: once; V gene: TRBV5-4; J gene: TRBJ2-6; D gene: NA; CDR3 protein: CASSLAGGAGANVLTF; CDR3 DNA: TGTGCCAGCAGCTTGGCCGGAGGGGCTGGGGCCAACGTCCTGACTTTC
clone size: NA; V gene: TRBV28; J gene: TRBJ2-3; D gene: TRBD2; CDR3 protein: CASSPAGARDTQYF; CDR3 DNA: TGTGCCAGCAGCCCAGCGGGGGCGAGGGATACGCAGTATTTT
clone size: once; V gene: TRBV19; J gene: TRBJ1-5; D gene: NA; CDR3 protein: CASSTRGNQPQHF; CDR3 DNA: TGTGCCAGTAGTACCAGGGGCAATCAGCCCCAGCATTTT
clone size: NA; V gene: TRBV7-9; J gene: TRBJ2-1; D gene: TRBD2; CDR3 protein: CASSPTGTSGYNEQFF; CDR3 DNA: TGTGCCAGCAGCCCGACTGGGACTAGCGGTTACAATGAGCAGTTCTTC
clone size: NA; V gene: TRBV28; J gene: TRBJ2-1; D gene: TRBD2; CDR3 protein: CASSLISGSSYNEQFF; CDR3 DNA: TGTGCCAGCAGTTTAATAAGCGGGAGCTCCTACAACGAGCAGTTCTTC
clone size: NA; V gene: TRBV18; J gene: TRBJ2-1; D gene: TRBD2; CDR3 protein: CASSPTYGLAGGGSYNEQFF; CDR3 DNA: TGTGCCAGCTCACCTACTTACGGACTAGCGGGAGGGGGCTCCTACAATGAGCAGTTCTTC
clone size: NA; V gene: TRBV7-3; J gene: TRBJ2-2; D gene: NA; CDR3 protein: CASSLHSTVNTGELFF; CDR3 DNA: TGTGCCAGCAGCTTACATTCGACAGTGAACACCGGGGAGCTGTTTTTT
clone size: NA; V gene: TRBV5-6; J gene: TRBJ1-5; D gene: NA; CDR3 protein: CASSFGSGASGQPQHF; CDR3 DNA: TGTGCCAGCAGCTTTGGTTCAGGGGCCAGCGGGCAGCCCCAGCATTTT
clone size: NA; V gene: TRBV27; J gene: TRBJ1-3; D gene: TRBD1; CDR3 protein: CASKQGTGHSSGNTIYF; CDR3 DNA: TGTGCCAGCAAGCAAGGGACAGGGCATAGCTCTGGAAACACCATATATTTT
clone size: NA; V gene: TRBV18; J gene: TRBJ2-7; D gene: NA; CDR3 protein: CASSPFDEGEQYF; CDR3 DNA: TGTGCCAGCTCACCTTTTGACGAAGGCGAGCAGTACTTC
clone size: once; V gene: TRBV6-1; J gene: TRBJ2-2; D gene: TRBD2; CDR3 protein: CASSAGLAGARNTGELFF; CDR3 DNA: TGTGCCAGCAGTGCGGGACTAGCGGGAGCTCGTAACACCGGGGAGCTGTTTTTT
clone size: few; V gene: TRBV5-1; J gene: TRBJ1-1; D gene: TRBD1; CDR3 protein: CASSLGGGNAEAFF; CDR3 DNA: TGCGCCAGCAGCTTGGGAGGGGGCAACGCTGAAGCTTTCTTT
clone size: NA; V gene: TRBV5-1; J gene: TRBJ2-7; D gene: TRBD1; CDR3 protein: CASSFPGQSYEQYF; CDR3 DNA: TGCGCCAGCAGCTTCCCGGGACAGTCCTACGAGCAGTACTTC
clone size: NA; V gene: TRBV5-1; J gene: TRBJ2-6; D gene: NA; CDR3 protein: CASSLGQGNVLTF; CDR3 DNA: TGCGCCAGCAGCTTGGGGCAGGGCAACGTCCTGACTTTC
clone size: NA; V gene: TRBV7-2; J gene: TRBJ2-3; D gene: TRBD1; CDR3 protein: CASSSGTGVTDTQYF; CDR3 DNA: TGTGCCAGCAGCTCCGGGACAGGGGTCACAGATACGCAGTATTTT
clone size: NA; V gene: TRBV4-1; J gene: TRBJ2-5; D gene: NA; CDR3 protein: CASSQVPMGQETQYF; CDR3 DNA: TGCGCCAGCAGCCAAGTCCCCATGGGGCAAGAGACCCAGTACTTC
clone size: once; V gene: TRBV6-5; J gene: TRBJ2-7; D gene: TRBD1; CDR3 protein: CASSYDRVYNEQYF; CDR3 DNA: TGTGCCAGCAGTTACGACAGGGTTTACAACGAGCAGTACTTC
clone size: NA; V gene: TRBV7-8; J gene: TRBJ2-6; D gene: NA; CDR3 protein: CASSFTGSGANVLTF; CDR3 DNA: TGTGCCAGCAGCTTTACCGGCTCTGGGGCCAACGTCCTGACTTTC
clone size: NA; V gene: TRBV6-6; J gene: TRBJ2-7; D gene: NA; CDR3 protein: CASSYSWRKSYEQYF; CDR3 DNA: TGTGCCAGCAGTTACTCTTGGCGAAAGAGCTACGAGCAGTACTTC
clone size: NA; V gene: TRBV18; J gene: TRBJ1-5; D gene: TRBD1; CDR3 protein: CASSPPGTGRSNQPQHF; CDR3 DNA: TGTGCCAGCTCACCACCCGGGACAGGGCGTAGCAATCAGCCCCAGCATTTT
clone size: once; V gene: TRBV9; J gene: TRBJ1-2; D gene: NA; CDR3 protein: CASSVGSRGSGGYTF; CDR3 DNA: TGTGCCAGCAGCGTAGGTAGTCGAGGGAGTGGAGGCTACACCTTC
clone size: NA; V gene: TRBV28; J gene: TRBJ2-6; D gene: TRBD1; CDR3 protein: CASSPGTGRPGANVLTF; CDR3 DNA: TGTGCCAGCAGTCCCGGGACAGGGCGGCCTGGGGCCAACGTCCTGACTTTC
clone size: NA; V gene: TRBV6-1; J gene: TRBJ1-2; D gene: NA; CDR3 protein: CASSPPSGSYGYTF; CDR3 DNA: TGTGCCAGCAGTCCCCCGAGCGGCAGTTATGGCTACACCTTC
clone size: NA; V gene: TRBV6-5; J gene: TRBJ2-3; D gene: NA; CDR3 protein: CASSRVMGFTDTQYF; CDR3 DNA: TGTGCCAGCAGCCGAGTAATGGGTTTCACAGATACGCAGTATTTT
clone size: NA; V gene: TRBV30; J gene: TRBJ2-7; D gene: NA; CDR3 protein: CAWSGRAEQYF; CDR3 DNA: TGTGCCTGGAGTGGAAGGGCCGAGCAGTACTTC
clone size: NA; V gene: TRBV5-4; J gene: TRBJ2-1; D gene: TRBD2; CDR3 protein: CASSRTTSGSPHNEQFF; CDR3 DNA: TGTGCCAGCAGCCGCACGACTAGCGGGAGCCCCCACAATGAGCAGTTCTTC
clone size: once; V gene: TRBV7-3; J gene: TRBJ1-2; D gene: TRBD1; CDR3 protein: CASSLEGADGYTF; CDR3 DNA: TGTGCCAGCAGCTTAGAGGGGGCCGATGGCTACACCTTC
clone size: NA; V gene: TRBV7-9; J gene: TRBJ2-4; D gene: NA; CDR3 protein: CASSLVGPVGKNIQYF; CDR3 DNA: TGTGCCAGCAGCTTAGTAGGCCCAGTGGGGAAAAACATTCAGTACTTC
clone size: NA; V gene: TRBV7-6; J gene: TRBJ2-7; D gene: TRBD2; CDR3 protein: CASSSSSGDLYEQYF; CDR3 DNA: TGTGCCAGCAGCTCCTCTAGCGGGGACCTCTACGAGCAGTACTTC
clone size: NA; V gene: TRBV6-5; J gene: TRBJ2-1; D gene: NA; CDR3 protein: CASRPRSSEQFF; CDR3 DNA: TGTGCCAGCAGGCCACGGTCTAGTGAGCAGTTCTTC
clone size: few; V gene: TRBV5-5; J gene: TRBJ1-3; D gene: NA; CDR3 protein: CASSFIQGSGNTIYF; CDR3 DNA: TGTGCCAGCAGCTTCATACAGGGTTCTGGAAACACCATATATTTT
clone size: NA; V gene: TRBV7-2; J gene: TRBJ2-3; D gene: TRBD2; CDR3 protein: CASSPGLATDTQYF; CDR3 DNA: TGTGCCAGCAGCCCGGGACTAGCAACAGATACGCAGTATTTT